The 20 T cell receptor beta chains below were found in one sample sequenced in a study of T cells in Graves' hyperthyroidism and ophthalmopathy. The TCR beta CDR3 regions underwent amplification using RNA transcripts as the source. When the TCR CDR3 underwent first-round RT-PCR, the HTBI primer set was used. One entry per CDR3 protein, called by TCRdb with MiXCR from the multiplex PCR reads. This table has around 540,000 distinct CDR3 sequences, about half appearing once. Sequenced sample: peripheral blood or thyroid tissue (not recorded which). Receptor source: a woman under 30 with Graves' hyperthyroidism.

This clonotype has ten or more counts. The V gene is TRBV7-2, the J gene TRBJ2-2, with TRBD2 as a possible D gene (5 bases). The CDR3 has 15 residues. The V gene's germline CDR1 is SGHTA and CDR2 FQGNSA. Trimming removed 3 bases from V and 4 bases from J, with 12 bases in between. CDR3 region: CASSFGPRGTGELFF. The CDR3 region has the DNA TGTGCCAGCAGCTTCGGCCCACGGGGCACCGGGGAGCTGTTTTTT.

This clonotype was counted a few times. A read error may account for a junction end that differs from germline. The V and J genes are TRBV29-1 and TRBJ1-5; D possibly corresponds to TRBD1 (6 bases). Germline V lookup: CDR1 SQVTM, CDR2 ANQGSEA. The CDR3 runs to 15 residues. CDR3 protein: CAWSSARGSNQPQHF. For the CDR3, the DNA is TGTGCCTGGAGTTCGGCCAGGGGAAGCAATCAGCCCCAGCATTTT.

The rearrangement links TRBV24-1 to TRBJ1-2; 10 nucleotides line up with TRBD1. The CDR3 is 12 residues long. Trimming cost V 10 bases and J 8 bases; bases outside gene matches: 6. The germline gives CDR1 KGHDR, CDR2 SFDVKD. The CDR3 DNA sequence: TGTGCCACAAGGGACAGGGGCGAAGGCTACACCTTC. Translated, it gives CATRDRGEGYTF.

The CDR3 spells CASVRRSGAENDGYTF. CDR3 in DNA: TGTGCCAGCGTTCGAAGGTCAGGGGCGGAAAATGATGGCTACACCTTC. The chain combines TRBV25-1 with TRBJ1-2; possible D gene TRBD1, 6 bases. This CDR3 has 16 amino acids. Trimming stripped 8 bases from V and 6 bases from J, with 25 bases between. From germline, CDR1 is MGHDK and CDR2 SYGVNS.

In this sample, this clonotype turned up many times. This rearrangement joins TRBV7-9 to TRBJ1-2; the D is unclear. This CDR3 comprises 15 residues. Germline V lookup: CDR1 SEHNR, CDR2 FQNEAQ (reference sequence). V was shortened by 5 bases and J by 2 bases, with 15 bases between the two germline ends. CDR3 in DNA: TGTGCCAGCAGCCAAAGTAGTCGGCTGAACTATGGCTACACCTTC. Translated, it gives CASSQSSRLNYGYTF.

This clonotype showed up just a few times. V gene TRBV14 combines with J gene TRBJ1-1; TRBD1 agrees at 7 bases. This CDR3 is 14 amino acids long. CDR1 is SGHDN and CDR2 is FVKESK in the germline V gene. Trimming removed 5 bases from V and 5 bases from J; junction bases left unmatched: 8. In DNA form, the CDR3 reads TGTGCCAGCAGCGTACACAGGGGAGGGACTGAAGCTTTCTTT. It is translated as CASSVHRGGTEAFF.

This clonotype has a count of ten or more. V gene TRBV29-1 combines with J gene TRBJ1-5; D not certain. The CDR3 sequence is 13 residues long. Germline values: CDR1 SQVTM, CDR2 ANQGSEA. V was trimmed by 4 bases and J by 0 bases, leaving 7 bases between them. The CDR3 protein is CSVGEDSNQPQHF. DNA of the CDR3: TGCAGCGTTGGGGAGGATAGCAATCAGCCCCAGCATTTT.

The V call is TRBV20-1, the J call TRBJ1-5; D is ambiguous. In germline, CDR1 is DFQATT, CDR2 SNEGSKA (reference sequence). Trimming left V 5 bases short and J 1 base short, with 12 bases between. This CDR3 region has 14 residues. The DNA for the CDR3 is TGCAGTGCTGAAAGAGGTTGGAGCAATCAGCCCCAGCATTTT. It codes for CSAERGWSNQPQHF.

This clonotype came up many times. V is TRBV29-1 and J is TRBJ1-3; tentative D call: TRBD1 (6 bases). V was shortened by 4 bases and J by 0 bases, with 10 bases between the two germline ends. The germline V gene has CDR1 SQVTM and CDR2 ANQGSEA. The CDR3 extends over 14 amino acids. CDR3 nucleotides: TGCAGCGTTGGAGGACAGAGCTCTGGAAACACCATATATTTT. It yields the protein CSVGGQSSGNTIYF.

In nucleotides, the CDR3 is TGTGCCTGGAGTCGTAGCTCCTACGAGCAGTACTTC. Amino acid sequence: CAWSRSSYEQYF. The chain uses TRBV25-1 and TRBJ2-7; D is unclear. Per the germline V gene, CDR1 is MGHDK and CDR2 is SYGVNS. Trimming removed 11 bases at V and 0 bases at J, with 11 bases between. The CDR3 loop spans 12 amino acids.

The gene calls are TRBV29-1 and TRBJ1-2; 8 nucleotides match TRBD1. From germline, CDR1 is SQVTM and CDR2 ANQGSEA. J was trimmed by 7 bases and V by 4 bases; bases with no gene match: 20. CDR3 length equals 17 residues. This chain's CDR3 is CSVVPGQGAEWNAGYTF. In nucleotides, the CDR3 is TGCAGCGTTGTCCCCGGACAGGGTGCGGAATGGAATGCTGGCTACACCTTC.

Worth noting for this clonotype: A much bigger clone sits one base away, suggesting this may be a read error. V gene TRBV20-1 combines with J gene TRBJ2-7, with D unresolved. From germline, CDR1 is DFQATT and CDR2 SNEGSKA (reference sequence). Trimming left V 2 bases short and J 5 bases short, with 7 bases between. The CDR3 loop spans 11 amino acids. The CDR3 region is CSARHPHEQYF. In nucleotides, the CDR3 is TGCAGTGCTAGACACCCTCACGAGCAGTACTTC.

The chain carries TRBV6-5 and TRBJ2-3; 8 bases map to TRBD1. V gave up 4 bases and J gave up 4 bases; unmatched junction bases: 4. This CDR3 is built from 14 residues. CDR1 MNHEY and CDR2 SVGAGI come from the germline V gene. The CDR3 DNA reads TGTGCCAGCAGTTTATCAGGGGGCGCAGATACGCAGTATTTT. Translated: CASSLSGGADTQYF.

This clonotype was counted at least ten times. This chain joins TRBV2 and TRBJ2-5, with D possibly being TRBD2 (6 bases). Germline CDR1 is SNHLY and CDR2 is FYNNEI. V lost 6 bases and J lost 1, with 12 bases in between. CDR3 length: 14 residues. CDR3 sequence: CASSAGRSQETQYF. The CDR3 bases are TGTGCCAGCAGCGCGGGACGGTCCCAAGAGACCCAGTACTTC.

This clonotype came up a few times. CDR3 bases: TGTGCCAGCAGCTTCGGGCAGGGGAGGACTGAAGCTTTCTTT. The encoded protein is CASSFGQGRTEAFF. The chain carries TRBV7-9 and TRBJ1-1, with D possibly being TRBD1 (6 bases). Germline CDR1 SEHNR, CDR2 FQNEAQ (reference sequence). V was trimmed by 3 bases and J by 5 bases, leaving 13 bases between them. CDR3 length: 14 residues.

The CDR3, as DNA: TGTGCCAGCAGCCAAGTCGGTAGTGGGAGCTCCTACGAGCAGTACTTC. Translation gives CASSQVGSGSSYEQYF. The V and J genes are TRBV14 and TRBJ2-7; tentatively, D is TRBD2 (5 bases). From germline, CDR1 is SGHDN and CDR2 FVKESK. This CDR3 is built from 16 residues. V was pared by 1 base and J by 0 bases, with 13 bases between.

Points on this clonotype: It may be a read error: a sequence one base away is much more abundant. The gene calls are TRBV5-1 and TRBJ1-5; the match to TRBD1 covers 11 bases. CDR1 is SGHRS and CDR2 is YFSETQ in the germline V gene. CDR3 size: 15 residues. The CDR3 sequence: CASSHRTGGNRPQHF. The CDR3 DNA reads TGCGCCAGCAGCCACAGGACAGGGGGCAATCGGCCCCAGCATTTT. Drawing the rest from reference TRBV5-1 and TRBJ1-5, the complete variable domain is KAGVTQTPRYLIKTRGQQVTLSCSPISGHRSVSWYQQTPGQGLQFLFEYFSETQRNKGNFPGRFSGRQFSNSRSEMNVSTLELGDSALYLCASSHRTGGNRPQHFGDGTRLSIL.

The rearrangement joins TRBV6-1 to TRBJ1-3; unclear D gene. The ends were cut back, 8 bases at V and 0 bases at J, with 17 bases in the middle. Germline CDR1 reads MNHNS; CDR2 reads SASEGT. CDR3 length: 16 amino acids. CDR3 sequence reads: CASVEDGPLSGNTIYF. The CDR3 region has the DNA TGTGCCAGCGTTGAAGACGGTCCGCTCTCTGGAAACACCATATATTTT.

V usage is TRBV7-9 and J usage is TRBJ1-4; D may match TRBD1 or TRBD2 (5 bases each). The tail of the sequence fits TRBJ2-2 better, so the J call may be wrong. Germline V lookup: CDR1 SEHNR, CDR2 FQNEAQ (reference sequence). The CDR3 is 15 amino acids. The CDR3 nucleotides read TGTGCCAGCAGCCTCCCCGGAAGGGACGGCGGGGAGCTGTTTTTT. Translating it yields CASSLPGRDGGELFF.

This clonotype came up a few times. This sequence joins TRBV2 and TRBJ1-2, with 9 bases lining up with TRBD1. CDR1 and CDR2 from the germline V gene are SNHLY and FYNNEI. Trimming removed 5 bases from V and 7 bases from J; junction bases left unmatched: 5. There are 13 residues in the CDR3. CDR3 in DNA: TGTGCCAGCAGTTCCACAGGGGGCAGTGGCTACACCTTC. This translates into CASSSTGGSGYTF. The whole variable domain, remainder taken from reference TRBV2 and TRBJ1-2, is EPEVTQTPSHQVTQMGQEVILRCVPISNHLYFYWYRQILGQKVEFLVSFYNNEISEKSEIFDDQFSVERPDGSNFTLKIRSTKLEDSAMYFCASSSTGGSGYTFGSGTRLTVV.